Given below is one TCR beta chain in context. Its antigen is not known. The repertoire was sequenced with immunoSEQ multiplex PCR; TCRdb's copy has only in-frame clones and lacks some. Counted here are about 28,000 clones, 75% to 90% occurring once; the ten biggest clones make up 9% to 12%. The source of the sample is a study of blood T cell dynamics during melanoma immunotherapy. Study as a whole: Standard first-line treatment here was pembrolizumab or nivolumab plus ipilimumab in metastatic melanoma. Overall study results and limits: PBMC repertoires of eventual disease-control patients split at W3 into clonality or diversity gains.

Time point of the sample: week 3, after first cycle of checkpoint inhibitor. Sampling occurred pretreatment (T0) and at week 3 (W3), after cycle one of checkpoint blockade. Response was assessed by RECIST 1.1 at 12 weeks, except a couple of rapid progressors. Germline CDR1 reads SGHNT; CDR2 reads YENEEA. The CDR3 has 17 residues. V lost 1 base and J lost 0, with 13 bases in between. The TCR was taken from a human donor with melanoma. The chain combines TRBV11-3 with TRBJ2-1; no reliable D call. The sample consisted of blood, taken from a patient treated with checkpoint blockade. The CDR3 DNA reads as TGTGCCAGCAGCTTAGGATACTCAGGCGTCTCCTACAATGAGCAGTTCTTC. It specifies CASSLGYSGVSYNEQFF.